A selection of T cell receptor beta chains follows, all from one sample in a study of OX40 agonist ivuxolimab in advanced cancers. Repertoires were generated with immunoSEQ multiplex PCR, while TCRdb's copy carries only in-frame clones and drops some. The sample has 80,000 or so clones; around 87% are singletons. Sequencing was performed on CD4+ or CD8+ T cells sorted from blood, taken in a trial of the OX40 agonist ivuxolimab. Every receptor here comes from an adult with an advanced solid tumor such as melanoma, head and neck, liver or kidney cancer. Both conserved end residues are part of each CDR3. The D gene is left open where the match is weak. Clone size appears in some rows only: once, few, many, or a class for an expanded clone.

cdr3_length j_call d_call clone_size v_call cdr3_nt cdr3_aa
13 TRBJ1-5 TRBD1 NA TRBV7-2 TGTGCCAGCAGCCTTCCAGGGGGTCAGCCCCAGCATTTT CASSLPGGQPQHF
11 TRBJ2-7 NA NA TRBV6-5 TGCGCCAGCAGAGGGACCTACGAGCAGTACTTC CASRGTYEQYF
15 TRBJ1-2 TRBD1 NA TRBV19 TGTGCCAGTACTCCCTCGGCGCAGGGGGCGGGTGGCTACACCTTC CASTPSAQGAGGYTF
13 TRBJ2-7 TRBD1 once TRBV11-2 TGTGCCAGCAGCTTAGGTCGACAGGGGGAGCAGTACTTC CASSLGRQGEQYF
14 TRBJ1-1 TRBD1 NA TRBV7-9 TGTGCCAGCAGCTTTACGCAGGGGGCCGATGAAGCTTTCTTT CASSFTQGADEAFF
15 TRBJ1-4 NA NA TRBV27 TGTGCCAGCAGTTTTCGAGGCCAGTGGATCGAAAAACTGTTTTTT CASSFRGQWIEKLFF
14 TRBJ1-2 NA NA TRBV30 TGTGCCTGGAGCGGAGACAGTTCTAACTATGGCTACACCTTC CAWSGDSSNYGYTF
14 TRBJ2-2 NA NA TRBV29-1 TGCAGCGGGAAAAGGGGCGGGAACACCGGGGAGCTGTTTTTT CSGKRGGNTGELFF
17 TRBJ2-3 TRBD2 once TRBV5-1 TGCGCCAGCAGCTTGGGGGGGACTAGCGTCTCCACAGATACGCAGTATTTT CASSLGGTSVSTDTQYF
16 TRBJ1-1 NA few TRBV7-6 TGTGCCAGCAGCTTATTTAGCAGGCAACAGAACACTGAAGCTTTCTTT CASSLFSRQQNTEAFF
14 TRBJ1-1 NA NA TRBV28 TGTGCCAGCAGTTTATACCAGGCGAACACTGAAGCTTTCTTT CASSLYQANTEAFF
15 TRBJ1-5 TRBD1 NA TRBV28 TGTGCCTCAAGGGGGCAGTCCTGGGGCAATCAGCCCCAGCATTTT CASRGQSWGNQPQHF
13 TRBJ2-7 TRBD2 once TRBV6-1 TGTGCCAGCAAAACTAGCGGCTCCTACGAGCAGTACTTC CASKTSGSYEQYF
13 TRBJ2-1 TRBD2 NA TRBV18 TGTGCCAGCTCAAGACTAGCGGACAATGAGCAGTTCTTC CASSRLADNEQFF
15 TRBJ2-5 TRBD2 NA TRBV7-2 TGTGCCAGCAGCTTAGGTGGCGGGAGATATGAGACCCAGTACTTC CASSLGGGRYETQYF
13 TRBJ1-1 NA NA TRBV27 TGTGCCAGCAGTTTTACAGGAAACACTGAAGCTTTCTTT CASSFTGNTEAFF
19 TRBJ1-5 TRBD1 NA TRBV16 TGTGCCAGCAGCCAATTTCGGGGACAGGGGGCCGGGGGCAATCAGCCCCAGCATTTT CASSQFRGQGAGGNQPQHF
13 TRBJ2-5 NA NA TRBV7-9 TGTGCCAGCAGCTTAGTAGGTCCAGAGACCCAGTACTTC CASSLVGPETQYF
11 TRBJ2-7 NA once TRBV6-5 TGTGCCAGCAGCTTAGTCTACGAGCAGTACTTC CASSLVYEQYF
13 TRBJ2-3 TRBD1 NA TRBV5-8 TGTGCCAGCAGACAGACAGGGCTTAGGACGCAGTATTTT CASRQTGLRTQYF
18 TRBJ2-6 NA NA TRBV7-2 TGTGCCAGCAGCTTAGTATCGGGAATCTATTCTGGGGCCAACGTCCTGACTTTC CASSLVSGIYSGANVLTF
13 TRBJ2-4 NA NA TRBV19 TGTGCCAGTAGTATCCAAGCCAAAAACATTCAGTACTTC CASSIQAKNIQYF
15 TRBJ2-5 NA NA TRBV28 TGTGCCAGCAGTTTTTGGTCTTCCGGGGGAGAGACCCAGTACTTC CASSFWSSGGETQYF
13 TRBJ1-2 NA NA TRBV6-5 TGTGCCAGCAGTCCGTCGCGGGGATCTGGCTACACCTTC CASSPSRGSGYTF
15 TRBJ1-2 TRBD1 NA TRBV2 TGTGCCAGCAGTGAGTCAGGGGGCCCGAACTATGGCTACACCTTC CASSESGGPNYGYTF
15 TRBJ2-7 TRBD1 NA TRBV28 TGTGCCAGCACCCCGGTCGGGACAGCCTTCGACGAGCAGTACTTC CASTPVGTAFDEQYF
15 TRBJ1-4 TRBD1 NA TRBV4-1 TGCGCCAGCAGCTCCCCGGACAGGCCTAATGAAAAACTGTTTTTT CASSSPDRPNEKLFF
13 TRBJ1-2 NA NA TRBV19 TGTGCCAGTAGTGGGAAATACAACTATGGCTACACCTTC CASSGKYNYGYTF
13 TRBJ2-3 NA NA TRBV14 TGTGCCAGCAGCCACGGGACTACAGATACGCAGTATTTT CASSHGTTDTQYF
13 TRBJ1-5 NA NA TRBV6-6 TGTGCCAGCAGTTCCAGAGAGCTTCAGCCCCAGCATTTT CASSSRELQPQHF
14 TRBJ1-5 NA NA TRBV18 TGTGCCAGCTCACCGGAGAACAGCAATCAGCCCCAGCATTTT CASSPENSNQPQHF
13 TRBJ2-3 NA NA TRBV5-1 TGCGCCAGCAGCTTAGGTGCCGCGGATACGCAGTATTTT CASSLGAADTQYF
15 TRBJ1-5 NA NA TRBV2 TGTGCCAGCAGTGAACGGGGGTCCCCTAGTCAGCCCCAGCATTTT CASSERGSPSQPQHF
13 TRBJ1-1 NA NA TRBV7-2 TGTGCCAGCAGCTTATCGCGGGGCACTGAAGCTTTCTTT CASSLSRGTEAFF